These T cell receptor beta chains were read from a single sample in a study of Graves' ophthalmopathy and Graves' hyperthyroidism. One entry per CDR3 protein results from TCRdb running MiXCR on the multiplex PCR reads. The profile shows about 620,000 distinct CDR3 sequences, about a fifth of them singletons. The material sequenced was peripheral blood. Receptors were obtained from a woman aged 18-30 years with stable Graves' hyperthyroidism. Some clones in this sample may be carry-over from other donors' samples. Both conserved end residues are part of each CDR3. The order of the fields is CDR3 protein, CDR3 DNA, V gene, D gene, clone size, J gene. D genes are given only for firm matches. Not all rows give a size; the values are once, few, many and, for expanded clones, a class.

CDR3: CASSLLAGFRETQYF
DNA: TGTGCCAGCAGTTTATTGGCAGGGTTTCGAGAGACCCAGTACTTC
V: TRBV28
D: NA
size: many
J: TRBJ2-5

CDR3: CASSSKGVNEQYF
DNA: TGTGCCAGCAGTTCGAAGGGCGTAAACGAGCAGTACTTC
V: TRBV28
D: NA
size: many
J: TRBJ2-7

CDR3: CASSSPPGTKGDTQYF
DNA: TGTGCCAGCAGTTCTCCACCCGGGACAAAGGGGGATACGCAGTATTTT
V: TRBV6-5
D: NA
size: NA
J: TRBJ2-3

CDR3: CSAFDTYEQYF
DNA: TGCAGTGCATTCGATACCTACGAGCAGTACTTC
V: TRBV20-1
D: NA
size: many
J: TRBJ2-7

CDR3: CASSLMSGLQPQHF
DNA: TGTGCCAGCAGTTTAATGTCAGGTCTGCAGCCCCAGCATTTT
V: TRBV28
D: NA
size: many
J: TRBJ1-5

CDR3: CASSSPETGLETQYF
DNA: TGTGCCAGCAGCTCACCGGAGACAGGGTTAGAGACCCAGTACTTC
V: TRBV7-8
D: TRBD1
size: NA
J: TRBJ2-5

CDR3: CASSLPKAYNSPLHF
DNA: TGTGCCAGCAGTTTACCGAAGGCTTATAATTCACCCCTCCACTTT
V: TRBV28
D: NA
size: many
J: TRBJ1-6

CDR3: CASSFGPGELFF
DNA: TGTGCCAGCAGTTTTGGGCCCGGGGAGCTGTTTTTT
V: TRBV12-3/TRBV12-4
D: NA
size: many
J: TRBJ2-2

CDR3: CASSLSGQINQPQHF
DNA: TGCGCCAGCAGCTTGTCGGGACAGATAAATCAGCCCCAGCATTTT
V: TRBV5-1
D: TRBD1
size: many
J: TRBJ1-5

CDR3: CSVKDSYEQYF
DNA: TGCAGCGTTAAGGACAGCTACGAGCAGTACTTC
V: TRBV29-1
D: NA
size: NA
J: TRBJ2-7

CDR3: CASSETGSYEQYF
DNA: TGTGCCAGCAGTGAGACAGGGTCCTACGAGCAGTACTTC
V: TRBV27
D: TRBD1
size: NA
J: TRBJ2-7

CDR3: CASSAGTSYSPLHF
DNA: TGTGCCAGCAGTGCCGGGACGTCATATTCACCCCTCCACTTT
V: TRBV28
D: NA
size: NA
J: TRBJ1-6

CDR3: CASSLVGLGRAKNIQYF
DNA: TGTGCCAGCAGCTTGGTCGGTTTGGGCCGGGCCAAAAACATTCAGTACTTC
V: TRBV5-6
D: NA
size: few
J: TRBJ2-4

CDR3: CASSVEDRNYGYTF
DNA: TGTGCCAGCAGCGTAGAAGACCGTAACTATGGCTACACCTTC
V: TRBV9
D: NA
size: many
J: TRBJ1-2

CDR3: CASSLSERYGYTF
DNA: TGTGCCAGCAGTTTATCGGAAAGATATGGCTACACCTTC
V: TRBV12-3/TRBV12-4
D: NA
size: many
J: TRBJ1-2

CDR3: CASSSQPLSYEQYF
DNA: TGTGCCAGCAGCTCACAACCGTTGAGCTACGAGCAGTACTTC
V: TRBV11-2
D: NA
size: many
J: TRBJ2-7

CDR3: CASSARERDEQYF
DNA: TGTGCCAGCAGTGCCCGAGAAAGGGACGAGCAGTACTTC
V: TRBV6-4
D: NA
size: many
J: TRBJ2-7

CDR3: CASSLPPEHEQYF
DNA: TGTGCCAGCAGCTTGCCCCCGGAGCACGAGCAGTACTTC
V: TRBV28
D: NA
size: many
J: TRBJ2-7

CDR3: CSARGPKGETQYF
DNA: TGCAGTGCTAGAGGTCCCAAGGGGGAGACCCAGTACTTC
V: TRBV20-1
D: NA
size: NA
J: TRBJ2-5

CDR3: CASSFSDRLEAFF
DNA: TGTGCCAGCAGCTTCTCTGACAGGCTAGAAGCTTTCTTT
V: TRBV7-9
D: NA
size: NA
J: TRBJ1-1

CDR3: CASSLEPGDYEQYF
DNA: TGCGCCAGCAGCTTGGAGCCGGGGGACTACGAGCAGTACTTC
V: TRBV5-1
D: NA
size: many
J: TRBJ2-7

CDR3: CASSLRRGQRGYGYTF
DNA: TGTGCCAGCAGTTTGCGCAGGGGGCAAAGGGGCTATGGCTACACCTTC
V: TRBV28
D: TRBD1
size: NA
J: TRBJ1-2